This T cell receptor beta chain was identified in a study of blood T cell repertoires in COVID-19. This CDR3 comprises 17 residues. CDR1 is SGDLS and CDR2 is YYNGEE in the germline V gene. Trimming shortened V by 0 bases and J by 0 bases, and 13 bases separated the two germline ends. Profiling relied on immunoSEQ multiplex PCR, and the TCRdb table lists in-frame clones only, not all of them. The sample has about 130,000 clones, 84% seen once. The chain carries TRBV9 and TRBJ2-1, with D possibly being TRBD2 (6 bases). This clonotype was obtained from a human donor in a cohort sampled during active COVID-19. Sequenced sample: peripheral blood. This chain's CDR3 is CASSVATGGSSYNEQFF. The DNA of the CDR3 is TGTGCCAGCAGCGTAGCTACTGGGGGGAGCTCCTACAATGAGCAGTTCTTC.